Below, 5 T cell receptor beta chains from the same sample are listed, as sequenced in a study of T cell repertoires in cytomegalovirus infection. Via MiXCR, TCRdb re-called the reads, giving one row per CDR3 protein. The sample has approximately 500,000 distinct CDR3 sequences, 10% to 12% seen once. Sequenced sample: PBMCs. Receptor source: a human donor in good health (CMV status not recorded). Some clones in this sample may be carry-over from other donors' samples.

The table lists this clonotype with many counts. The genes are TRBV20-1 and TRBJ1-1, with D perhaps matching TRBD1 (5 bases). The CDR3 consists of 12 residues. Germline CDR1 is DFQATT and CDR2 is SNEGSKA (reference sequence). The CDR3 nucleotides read TGCACCGCTAGGGCAGGGCTTATTGAAGCTTTCTTT. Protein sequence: CTARAGLIEAFF.

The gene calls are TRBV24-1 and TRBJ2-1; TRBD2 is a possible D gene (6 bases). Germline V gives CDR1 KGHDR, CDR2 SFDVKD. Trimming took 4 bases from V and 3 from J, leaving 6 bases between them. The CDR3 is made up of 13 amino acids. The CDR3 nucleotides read TGTGCCACCAGTGAGGGGGGCTACAATGAGCAGTTCTTC. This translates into CATSEGGYNEQFF.

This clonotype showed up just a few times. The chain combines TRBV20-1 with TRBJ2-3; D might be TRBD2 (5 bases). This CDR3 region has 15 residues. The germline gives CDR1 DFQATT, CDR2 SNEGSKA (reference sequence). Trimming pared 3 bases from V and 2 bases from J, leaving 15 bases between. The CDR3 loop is CSARRDYSSTDTQYF. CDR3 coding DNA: TGCAGTGCTAGGCGAGACTATTCCTCCACAGATACGCAGTATTTT.

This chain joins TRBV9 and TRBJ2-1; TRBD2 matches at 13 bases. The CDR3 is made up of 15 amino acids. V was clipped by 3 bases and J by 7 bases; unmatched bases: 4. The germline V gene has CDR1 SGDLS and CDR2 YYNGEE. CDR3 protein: CASSGGLAGLNEQFF. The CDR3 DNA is TGTGCCAGCAGCGGGGGACTAGCGGGGCTTAATGAGCAGTTCTTC.

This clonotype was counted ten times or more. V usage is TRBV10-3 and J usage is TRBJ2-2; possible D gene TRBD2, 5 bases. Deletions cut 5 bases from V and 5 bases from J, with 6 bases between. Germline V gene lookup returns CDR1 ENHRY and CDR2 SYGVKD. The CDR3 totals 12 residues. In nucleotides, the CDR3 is TGTGCCATCAGTCAGCGGACCGGGGAGCTGTTTTTT. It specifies CAISQRTGELFF.